The TCR beta chain described here comes from a study of CD8 T cells in ankylosing spondylitis. Study results and limitations: Ankylosing spondylitis blood appeared to carry a characteristic TCR beta motif of roughly 8 highly homologous variants. Peripheral blood samples showed relatively rare disease-linked clones, and these clones were CD8+. Disease-linked clones were reportedly significantly enriched in matched ankylosing spondylitis synovial fluid.

Quantitative 5'-RACE with molecular barcodes generated TCR beta libraries. TCRdb called the 5' RACE reads again in MiXCR, with one record for every CDR3 protein. The sample has a few hundred thousand distinct CDR3 sequences; under 8.5% are singletons. The CDR3 loop spans 14 amino acids. Trimming at V came to 3 bases and at J to 8 bases, leaving 5 bases not matched to a gene. Germline V CDR1 and CDR2: SGHRS, YFSETQ. Note on this clonotype: Its matching antigen is unknown. This is likely a read error, given that the CDR3 carries no conserved phenylalanine or tryptophan at its end.

The sequenced material came from blood, either unsorted or a sorted T cell fraction (not recorded which). The receptor was derived from a male donor with ankylosing spondylitis. The chain combines TRBV5-1 with TRBJ1-4, with TRBD1 matching 9 bases. The CDR3 spells CASSWTGESEKLFL. CDR3 nucleotide sequence: TGCGCCAGCAGCTGGACAGGGGAATCCGAAAAACTGTTTCTT.